This T cell receptor (beta chain) was observed in a study of OX40 agonist ivuxolimab in advanced cancers. The CDR3 runs 13 residues. V was pared by 3 bases and J by 7 bases, with 5 bases of the junction left unmatched. Germline V CDR1 and CDR2: MNHNS, SASEGT. Method: immunoSEQ multiplex PCR; TCRdb's copy keeps in-frame clones and lacks some. The profile shows 45,000 to 50,000 clones, 79% of them singletons. This specimen was CD4+ or CD8+ T cells sorted from blood, taken in a trial of the OX40 agonist ivuxolimab. The chain is built from TRBV6-1 and TRBJ1-1; TRBD1 matches 7 bases. The receptor comes from an adult with an advanced solid tumor such as melanoma, head and neck, liver or kidney cancer. Here the CDR3 reads CASSERQGDEAFF. CDR3 bases: TGTGCCAGCAGTGAGCGCCAGGGGGATGAAGCTTTCTTT.